This T cell receptor beta chain comes out of a study of cytomegalovirus exposure and HLA in healthy donors. Study summary: A prior analysis found 95 million to 140 million unique TCR beta sequences from 150 million to 200 million T cells.

Healthy bone marrow donors formed the donor group. This clone was seen only a few times. Its matching antigen is unknown. The PCR made use of 60 Vbeta and 13 Jbeta primers. Libraries were prepared by immunoSEQ multiplex PCR; TCRdb keeps only in-frame clonotypes and omits some of them. This sample has under 150,000 clones; under 90% occur once, and the top ten carry about 2.7%. Findings and caveats of the study: In a later analysis, DRB1 alleles had the most associated TCRs; HLA-C alleles the fewest. Later analysis associated a missense DCLRE1C variant with TCR beta V- and J-gene trimming.

Germline assignment: CDR1 MNHEY and CDR2 SVGAGI. Deletions cut 5 bases from V and 1 base from J, with 13 bases between. This CDR3 region has 15 residues. The chain joins TRBV6-5 to TRBJ2-3, with TRBD1 as a possible D gene (5 bases). This TCR came from a young woman in good health and CMV-seronegative. The specimen was PBMCs. The CDR3 spells CASSGTGIGTDTQYF. In DNA form, the CDR3 reads TGTGCCAGCAGTGGTACAGGTATTGGCACAGATACGCAGTATTTT.